The entry below gives a single T cell receptor (beta chain) sequence along with its context. This sample is drawn from a study of blood T cell repertoires in COVID-19. Study details: COVID-19 samples from acute and convalescent phases originated in the United States, Italy and Spain. From T cells, B-cell-depleted T cells, or PBMCs came the material, which was cDNA or gDNA.

Authors' analysis steps: Estimates of nucleated cell counts were drawn from the amplification of reference gene primers. TCRdb's copy holds only in-frame clones and misses some; the assay was immunoSEQ multiplex PCR. V, J and clone size are taken as reported in that table, and D and trimming were inferred from the DNA itself. The sample comprises some 90,000 clones, more than 80% of which are singletons, and roughly 2.5% rests with the top ten. This CDR3 comprises 16 residues. Germline lookup yields CDR1 SGHTA and CDR2 FQGNSA. The V gene lost 1 base and the J gene lost 4 bases, with 13 bases spanning the gap.

Input material: peripheral blood. This TCR was sampled from a man aged 50 to 59 with COVID-19, enrolled during active disease. The chain joins TRBV7-2 to TRBJ2-2; D remains unclear. CDR3 region: CASSLVRGSITGELFF. CDR3 DNA sequence: TGTGCCAGCAGCTTAGTTAGAGGAAGTATCACCGGGGAGCTGTTTTTT.